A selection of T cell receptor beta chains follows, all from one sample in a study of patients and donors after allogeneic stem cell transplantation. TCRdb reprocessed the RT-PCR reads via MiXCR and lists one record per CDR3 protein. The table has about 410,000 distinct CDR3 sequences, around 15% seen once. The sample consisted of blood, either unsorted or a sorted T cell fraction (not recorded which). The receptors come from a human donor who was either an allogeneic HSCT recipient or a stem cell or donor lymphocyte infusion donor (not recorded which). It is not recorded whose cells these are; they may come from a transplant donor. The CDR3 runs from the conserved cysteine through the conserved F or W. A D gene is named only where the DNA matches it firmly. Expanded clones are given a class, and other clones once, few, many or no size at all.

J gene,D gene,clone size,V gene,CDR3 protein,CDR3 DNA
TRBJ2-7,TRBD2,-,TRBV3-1,CASSRPGLAGAEQYF,TGTGCCAGCAGCCGACCGGGACTAGCGGGAGCCGAGCAGTACTTC
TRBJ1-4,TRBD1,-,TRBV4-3,CASSQAVGGQVLREKLFF,TGCGCCAGCAGCCAAGCCGTCGGAGGACAGGTCTTGAGGGAAAAACTGTTTTTT
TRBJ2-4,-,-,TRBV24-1,CATKVLAKNIQYF,TGTGCCACCAAGGTTTTAGCCAAAAACATTCAGTACTTC
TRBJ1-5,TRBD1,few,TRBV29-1,CSVRTGGNQPQHF,TGCAGCGTTCGGACAGGGGGTAATCAGCCCCAGCATTTT
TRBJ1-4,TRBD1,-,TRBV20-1,CSALRRGRESEKLFF,TGCAGTGCTCTGCGGAGGGGGCGCGAGAGTGAAAAACTGTTTTTT
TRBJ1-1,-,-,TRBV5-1,CASSLGLDRALEAFF,TGCGCCAGCAGCTTGGGACTGGACCGGGCGTTGGAAGCTTTCTTT
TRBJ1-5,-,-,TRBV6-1,CASTSSAGSREPQHF,TGTGCCAGCACCTCATCCGCGGGGTCCCGAGAGCCCCAGCATTTT
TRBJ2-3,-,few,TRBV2,CASSVSSASTDTQYF,TGTGCCAGCAGTGTTTCTAGCGCTAGCACAGATACGCAGTATTTT
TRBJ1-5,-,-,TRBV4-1,CASSQGEGPDQPQHF,TGCGCCAGCAGCCAAGGAGAGGGGCCGGATCAGCCCCAGCATTTT
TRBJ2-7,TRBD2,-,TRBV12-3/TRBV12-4,CASSLNVGGPYEQYF,TGTGCCAGCAGTTTAAATGTGGGAGGGCCTTACGAGCAGTACTTC
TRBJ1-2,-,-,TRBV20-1,CSARGQAVNYGYTF,TGCAGTGCTAGAGGGCAGGCCGTTAACTATGGCTACACCTTC
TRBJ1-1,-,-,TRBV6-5,CASSYPDSEAFF,TGTGCCAGCAGTTACCCCGACAGTGAAGCTTTCTTT
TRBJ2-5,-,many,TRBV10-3,CAISDPRGGGETQYF,TGTGCCATCAGTGACCCCCGAGGAGGCGGGGAGACCCAGTACTTC
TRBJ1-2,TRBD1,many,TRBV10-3,CAISDSGTGYGYTF,TGTGCCATCAGTGACAGTGGGACAGGGTACGGCTACACCTTC
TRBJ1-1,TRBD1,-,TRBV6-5,CASKQGARAFF,TGTGCCAGCAAACAGGGGGCTAGAGCTTTCTTT
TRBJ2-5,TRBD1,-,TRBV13,CASRRQGNAKTQYF,TGTGCCAGCAGAAGACAGGGGAATGCAAAGACCCAGTACTTC
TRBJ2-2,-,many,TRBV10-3,CATEQARALNTGELFF,TGTGCCACCGAACAGGCGCGGGCCTTGAACACCGGGGAGCTGTTTTTT
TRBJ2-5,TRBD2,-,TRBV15,CATSRDGGGPVETQYF,TGTGCCACCAGCAGAGATGGGGGAGGGCCGGTGGAGACCCAGTACTTC
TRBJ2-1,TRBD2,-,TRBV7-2,CASSLAGTSGSYNEQFF,TGTGCCAGCAGCTTAGCCGGGACTAGCGGGAGCTACAATGAGCAGTTCTTC
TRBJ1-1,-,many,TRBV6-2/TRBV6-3,CASRRQLKAFF,TGTGCCAGCAGACGACAGCTCAAAGCTTTCTTT
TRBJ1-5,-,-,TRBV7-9,CASSSKGDGNQPQHF,TGTGCCAGCAGCTCTAAGGGGGACGGCAATCAGCCCCAGCATTTT
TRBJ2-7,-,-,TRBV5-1,CASSLAGGANYEQYF,TGCGCCAGCAGCTTGGCCGGAGGGGCCAACTACGAGCAGTACTTC
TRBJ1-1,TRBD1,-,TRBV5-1,CASSRGQGGAEAFF,TGCGCCAGCAGCCGGGGACAGGGGGGCGCTGAAGCTTTCTTT
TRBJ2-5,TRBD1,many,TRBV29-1,CSVYRGGETQYF,TGCAGCGTTTACAGGGGTGGGGAGACCCAGTACTTC
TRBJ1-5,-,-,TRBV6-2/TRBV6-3,CASVRGRNQPQHF,TGTGCCAGTGTCAGGGGCAGAAATCAGCCCCAGCATTTT
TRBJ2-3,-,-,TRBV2,CASSEQGIGTDTQYF,TGTGCCAGCAGTGAACAGGGAATAGGGACAGATACGCAGTATTTT
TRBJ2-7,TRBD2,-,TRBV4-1,CASSQATLAGGVYEQYF,TGCGCCAGCAGCCAAGCAACCCTAGCGGGAGGTGTCTACGAGCAGTACTTC
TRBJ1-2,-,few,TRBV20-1,CSAIPHSDKANYGYTF,TGCAGTGCTATTCCACACTCAGACAAAGCTAACTATGGCTACACCTTC